The TCR beta chain under discussion was sequenced for a study of radiotherapy plus CTLA-4 blockade in lung cancer. From germline, CDR1 is SNHLY and CDR2 FYNNEI. The CDR3 loop spans 13 amino acids. V lost 6 bases and J 6 bases, leaving 15 bases between the germline ends. Libraries were prepared by immunoSEQ multiplex PCR; TCRdb keeps only in-frame clonotypes and omits some of them. The table includes 95,000 to 150,000 clones, about 90% detected once. This clone was detected only a few times. The TCR originated in a human donor with non-small cell lung cancer that progressed on radiotherapy plus ipilimumab. The chain combines TRBV2 with TRBJ2-7; D is ambiguous. The source material was peripheral blood, sampled from a patient treated with radiotherapy plus ipilimumab. As DNA, the CDR3 is TGTGCCAGCAGCTACCCACTAACGCGCGAGCAGTACTTC. Protein product: CASSYPLTREQYF.